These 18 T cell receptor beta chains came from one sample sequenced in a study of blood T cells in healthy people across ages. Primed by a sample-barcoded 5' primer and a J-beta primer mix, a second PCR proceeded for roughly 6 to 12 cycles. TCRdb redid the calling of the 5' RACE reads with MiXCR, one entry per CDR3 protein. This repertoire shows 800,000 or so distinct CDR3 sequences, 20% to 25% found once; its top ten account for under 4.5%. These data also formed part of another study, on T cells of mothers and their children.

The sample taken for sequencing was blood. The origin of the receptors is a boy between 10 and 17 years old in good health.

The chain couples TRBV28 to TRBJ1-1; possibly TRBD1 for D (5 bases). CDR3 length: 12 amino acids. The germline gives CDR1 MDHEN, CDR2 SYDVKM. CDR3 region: CGAGWDRTEAFF. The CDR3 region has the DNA TGTGGAGCTGGTTGGGACCGCACTGAAGCTTTCTTT.

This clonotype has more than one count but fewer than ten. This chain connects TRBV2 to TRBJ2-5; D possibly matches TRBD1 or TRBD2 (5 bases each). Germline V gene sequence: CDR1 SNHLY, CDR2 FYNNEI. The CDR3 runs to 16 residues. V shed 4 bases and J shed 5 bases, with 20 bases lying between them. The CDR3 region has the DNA TGTGCCAGCAGTGCTGGGACCTTACTCAAGGTGGAGACCCAGTACTTC. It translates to CASSAGTLLKVETQYF.

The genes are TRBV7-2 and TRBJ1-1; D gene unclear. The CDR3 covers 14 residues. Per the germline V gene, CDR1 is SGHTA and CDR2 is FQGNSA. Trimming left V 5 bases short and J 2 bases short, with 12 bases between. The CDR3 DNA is TGTGCCAGCAGCGCGCGGGCCTTTAACACTGAAGCTTTCTTT. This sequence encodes CASSARAFNTEAFF.

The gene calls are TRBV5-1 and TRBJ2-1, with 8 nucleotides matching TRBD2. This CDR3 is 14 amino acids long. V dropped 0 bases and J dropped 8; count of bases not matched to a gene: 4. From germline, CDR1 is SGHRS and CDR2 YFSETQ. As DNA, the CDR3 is TGCGCCAGCAGCTTGGACGGGGGGGTCTATGAGCAGTTCTTC. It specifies CASSLDGGVYEQFF.

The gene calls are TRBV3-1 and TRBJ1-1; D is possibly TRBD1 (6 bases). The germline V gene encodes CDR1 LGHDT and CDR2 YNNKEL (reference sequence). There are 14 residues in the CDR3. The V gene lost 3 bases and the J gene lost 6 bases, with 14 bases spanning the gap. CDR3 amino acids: CASSHQGRGAEAFF. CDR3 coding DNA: TGTGCCAGCAGCCATCAGGGGCGAGGGGCTGAAGCTTTCTTT. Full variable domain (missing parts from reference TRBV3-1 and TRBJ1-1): DTAVSQTPKYLVTQMGNDKSIKCEQNLGHDTMYWYKQDSKKFLKIMFSYNNKELIINETVPNRFSPKSPDKAHLNLHINSLELGDSAVYFCASSHQGRGAEAFFGQGTRLTVV.

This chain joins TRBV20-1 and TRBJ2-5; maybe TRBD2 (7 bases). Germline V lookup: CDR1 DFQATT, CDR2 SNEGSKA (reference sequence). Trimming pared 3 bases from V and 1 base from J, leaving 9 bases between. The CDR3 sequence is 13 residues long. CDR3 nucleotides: TGCAGTGCTAGCGGGGGGCGCCAAGAGACCCAGTACTTC. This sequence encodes CSASGGRQETQYF.

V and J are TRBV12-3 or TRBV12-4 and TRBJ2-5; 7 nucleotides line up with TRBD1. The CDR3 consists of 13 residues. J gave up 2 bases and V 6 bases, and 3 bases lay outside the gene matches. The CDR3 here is CASSMGQQETQYF. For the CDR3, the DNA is TGTGCCAGCAGCATGGGACAGCAAGAGACCCAGTACTTC.

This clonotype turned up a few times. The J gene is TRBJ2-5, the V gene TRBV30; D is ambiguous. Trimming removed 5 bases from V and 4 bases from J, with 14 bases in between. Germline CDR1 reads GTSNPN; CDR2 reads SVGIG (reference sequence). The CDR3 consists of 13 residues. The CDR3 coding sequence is TGTGCCTGGGGGTGGGTTCGCGGAGAGACCCAGTACTTC. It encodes CAWGWVRGETQYF.

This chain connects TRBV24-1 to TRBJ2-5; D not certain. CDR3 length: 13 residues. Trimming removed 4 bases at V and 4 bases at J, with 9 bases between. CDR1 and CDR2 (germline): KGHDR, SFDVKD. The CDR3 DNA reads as TGTGCCACCAGTGAGGGCCTTGGAGAGACCCAGTACTTC. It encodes CATSEGLGETQYF.

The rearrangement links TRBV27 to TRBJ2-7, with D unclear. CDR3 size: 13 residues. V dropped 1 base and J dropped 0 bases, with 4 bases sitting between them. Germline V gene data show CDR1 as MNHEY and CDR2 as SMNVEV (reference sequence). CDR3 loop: CASSLFPSYEQYF. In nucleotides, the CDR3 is TGTGCCAGCAGTTTATTTCCCTCCTACGAGCAGTACTTC.

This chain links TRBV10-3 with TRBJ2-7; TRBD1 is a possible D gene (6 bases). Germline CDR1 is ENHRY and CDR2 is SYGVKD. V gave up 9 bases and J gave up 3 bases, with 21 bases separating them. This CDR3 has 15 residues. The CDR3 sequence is CAIGMSGQIGYEQYF. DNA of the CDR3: TGTGCCATAGGAATGAGCGGACAGATCGGCTACGAGCAGTACTTC.

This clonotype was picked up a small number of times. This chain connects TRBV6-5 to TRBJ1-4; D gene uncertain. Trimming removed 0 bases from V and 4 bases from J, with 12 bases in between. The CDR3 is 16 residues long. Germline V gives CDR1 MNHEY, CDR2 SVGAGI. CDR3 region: CASSYSSETHNEKLFF. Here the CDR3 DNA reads TGTGCCAGCAGTTACTCTTCGGAGACCCATAATGAAAAACTGTTTTTT.

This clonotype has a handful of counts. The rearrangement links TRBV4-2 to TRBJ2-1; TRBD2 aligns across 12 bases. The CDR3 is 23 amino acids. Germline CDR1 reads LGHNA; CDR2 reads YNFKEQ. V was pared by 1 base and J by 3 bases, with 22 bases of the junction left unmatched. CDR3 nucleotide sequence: TGTGCCAGCAGCCAAGGGTGGGGTCGAGGACTAGCGGGATTTAGGTTAAACTACAATGAGCAGTTCTTC. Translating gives CASSQGWGRGLAGFRLNYNEQFF.

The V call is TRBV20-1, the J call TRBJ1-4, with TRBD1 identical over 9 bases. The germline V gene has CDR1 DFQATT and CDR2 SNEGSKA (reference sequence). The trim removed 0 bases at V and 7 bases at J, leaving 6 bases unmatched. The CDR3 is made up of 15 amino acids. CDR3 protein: CSARDRGTGIEKLFF. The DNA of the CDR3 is TGCAGTGCTAGAGATAGGGGGACAGGGATTGAAAAACTGTTTTTT.

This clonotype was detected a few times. CDR3 nucleotide sequence: TGCGCCAGCAGCTTGAGGGCGGCACAAGAGACCCAGTACTTC. It yields the protein CASSLRAAQETQYF. The chain links TRBV5-1 to TRBJ2-5; D is unclear. Germline V CDR1 and CDR2: SGHRS, YFSETQ. CDR3 length: 14 residues. V was clipped by 1 base and J by 2 bases, with 9 bases between them.

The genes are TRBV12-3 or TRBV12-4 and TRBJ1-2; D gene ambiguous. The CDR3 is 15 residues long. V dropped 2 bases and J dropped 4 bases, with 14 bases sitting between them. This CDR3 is CASSLRKGRSYGYTF. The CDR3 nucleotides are TGTGCCAGCAGTTTACGGAAGGGCAGAAGCTATGGCTACACCTTC.

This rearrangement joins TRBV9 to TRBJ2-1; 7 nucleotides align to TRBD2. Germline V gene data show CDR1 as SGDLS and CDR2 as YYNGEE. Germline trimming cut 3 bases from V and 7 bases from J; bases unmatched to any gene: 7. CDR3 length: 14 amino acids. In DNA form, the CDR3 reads TGTGCCAGCAGCGCTGCGTCGGGAGGAAATGAGCAGTTCTTC. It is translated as CASSAASGGNEQFF.

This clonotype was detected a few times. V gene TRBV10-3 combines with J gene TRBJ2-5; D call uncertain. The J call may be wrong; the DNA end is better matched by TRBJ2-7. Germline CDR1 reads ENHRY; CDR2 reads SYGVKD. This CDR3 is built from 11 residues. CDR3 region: CAISDIYEQYF. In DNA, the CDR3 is TGTGCCATCAGTGACATCTACGAGCAGTACTTC.